The source of this T cell receptor beta chain is a study of cytomegalovirus exposure and HLA in healthy donors. Study-level background: Among the roughly 430 genotyped donors, more than 70% were placed in the Caucasian-associated ancestry cluster. Study-level results: Altogether, about 160 TCR beta chains were recorded as cytomegalovirus-associated.

V was shortened by 5 bases and J by 4 bases, with 12 bases between the two germline ends. The germline V gene encodes CDR1 SGHRS and CDR2 YFSETQ. The CDR3 spans 13 residues. Use of 60 Vbeta and 13 Jbeta primers characterized the PCR. TCRdb's table, derived via immunoSEQ multiplex PCR, lists solely in-frame clones and lacks some. The sample lists fewer than 200,000 clones; around 80% were seen once. Notes on this clone: What it binds is not known.

The TCR was taken from a woman between 18 and 30 years old in good health and CMV-seronegative. The material sequenced was PBMCs. The genes are TRBV5-1 and TRBJ2-5; TRBD1 might be the D (6 bases). CDR3 DNA: TGCGCCAGCAGGGGAACAGGGACAGAGACCCAGTACTTC. It specifies CASRGTGTETQYF.